The entry that follows covers one T cell receptor beta chain sequence. Its matching antigen is unknown. TCRdb keeps only in-frame clones here, not all; method: immunoSEQ multiplex PCR. The sample holds 75,000 to 95,000 clones, around 93% seen once. This record belongs to a study of graft-versus-host responses after intestinal transplantation. This CDR3 spans 19 amino acids. Trimming took 0 bases from V and 4 from J; bases not matched to a gene: 13. Germline CDR1 reads ENHRY; CDR2 reads SYGVKD. Study findings and constraints: GvH clones were found in recipient marrow; some appeared first in ileum or blood.

The TCR originated in a human donor who was the organ donor for an intestinal transplant. This sequence joins TRBV10-3 and TRBJ2-1, with 9 bases fitting TRBD2. The sample here was unstimulated CD4+ T cells sorted from spleen or lymph node cells, taken before transplant. The CDR3: CAISESGLAGQNFYNEQFF. The CDR3 DNA is TGTGCCATCAGTGAGTCTGGGCTAGCGGGGCAAAATTTTTACAATGAGCAGTTCTTC.